The 21 T cell receptor beta chains below were found in one sample sequenced in a study of control samples from healthy donors and cancer patients. Data came from immunoSEQ multiplex PCR; TCRdb stores just in-frame clones and leaves some out. The table has more than 150,000 clones, more than 85% seen once. Sequencing input: blood. These receptors were obtained from a woman aged 25 to 39 in good health.

Only one count was recorded for this clone. The rearrangement uses TRBV30 and TRBJ2-7, with D hard to call. With 0 bases removed from V and 6 bases from J, the gap between germline ends came to 9 bases. CDR3 length: 12 amino acids. Germline V gives CDR1 GTSNPN, CDR2 SVGIG (reference sequence). CDR3 DNA sequence: TGTGCCTGGAGTGTAGGGTTTGGCGAGCAGTACTTC. Encoded protein: CAWSVGFGEQYF.

CDR3 region: CASRTWGGQYQPQHF. DNA of the CDR3: TGTGCCAGCAGGACATGGGGGGGACAATATCAGCCCCAGCATTTT. This sequence joins TRBV6-5 and TRBJ1-5; TRBD1 is a possible D gene (6 bases). Germline CDR1 and CDR2: MNHEY and SVGAGI. The V and J ends lost 6 bases and 5 bases respectively, with 17 bases between them. The CDR3 consists of 15 residues.

The V and J genes are TRBV27 and TRBJ1-5; no definite D call. The CDR3 contains 11 residues. Trimming took 5 bases from V and 4 from J, leaving 3 bases between them. Germline V gene sequence: CDR1 MNHEY, CDR2 SMNVEV (reference sequence). The DNA of the CDR3 is TGTGCCAGCAGTACAAATCAGCCCCAGCATTTT. It specifies CASSTNQPQHF.

The rearrangement links TRBV10-3 to TRBJ2-5, with a tentative D call TRBD1 (5 bases). Trimming pared 1 base from V and 3 bases from J, leaving 12 bases between. The germline gives CDR1 ENHRY, CDR2 SYGVKD. CDR3 length equals 15 residues. The chain's CDR3 is CAISELQGREETQYF. The CDR3 nucleotides read TGTGCCATCAGTGAGTTGCAGGGCAGGGAAGAGACCCAGTACTTC.

The V call is TRBV4-3, the J call TRBJ1-4; D is unresolved. V lost 1 base to trimming and J lost 5 bases, with 8 bases between them. The germline V gene encodes CDR1 LGHNA and CDR2 YSLEER. The CDR3 covers 14 residues. In DNA, the CDR3 is TGCGCCAGCAGCCAAGCGTGGTCGAATGAAAAACTGTTTTTT. Translated, it gives CASSQAWSNEKLFF.

CDR3 loop: CAWSKNPTDTQYF. Written as DNA, the CDR3 is TGTGCCTGGAGTAAAAACCCCACAGATACGCAGTATTTT. The J gene is TRBJ2-3, the V gene TRBV30; no definite D call. Germline V gene sequence: CDR1 GTSNPN, CDR2 SVGIG (reference sequence). Trimming cost V 2 bases and J 2 bases, with 8 bases left between them. This CDR3 is built from 13 residues.

The chain links TRBV7-9 to TRBJ2-3; D may be TRBD1 or TRBD2 (5 bases each). V was pared by 2 bases and J by 1 base, with 13 bases between. Germline CDR1 SEHNR, CDR2 FQNEAQ (reference sequence). The CDR3 has 16 residues. The CDR3 region is CASSLMSGLRTDTQYF. CDR3 in DNA: TGTGCCAGCAGCTTAATGTCGGGGCTCCGCACAGATACGCAGTATTTT. Full variable domain (missing parts from reference TRBV7-9 and TRBJ2-3): DTGVSQNPRHKITKRGQNVTFRCDPISEHNRLYWYRQTLGQGPEFLTYFQNEAQLEKSRLLSDRFSAERPKGSFSTLEIQRTEQGDSAMYLCASSLMSGLRTDTQYFGPGTRLTVL.

The rearrangement links TRBV27 to TRBJ2-3; TRBD1 agrees at 7 bases. Germline CDR1 is MNHEY and CDR2 is SMNVEV (reference sequence). With 5 bases clipped from V and 7 bases from J, the junction kept 6 bases outside the gene matches. This CDR3 has 13 amino acids. CDR3 sequence reads: CASSPRTGHTQYF. In DNA, the CDR3 is TGTGCCAGCAGTCCCCGGACAGGTCATACGCAGTATTTT.

The chain recombines TRBV5-1 with TRBJ2-1, with 9 bases identical to TRBD2. Germline V lookup: CDR1 SGHRS, CDR2 YFSETQ. J was trimmed by 5 bases and V by 0 bases; bases with no gene match: 9. This CDR3 region has 17 residues. DNA for the CDR3: TGCGCCAGCAGCTTGGTGGGTAGCGGGAGCGTTAACAATGAGCAGTTCTTC. Its protein product is CASSLVGSGSVNNEQFF.

This rearrangement joins TRBV7-3 to TRBJ2-2, with TRBD2 matching over 7 bases. Germline-derived CDR1 and CDR2 are SGHTA and FQGTGA. Unmatched junction bases numbered 3, after V lost 2 bases and J lost 0 bases. This CDR3 is built from 16 residues. This CDR3 is CASSLVGGANTGELFF. In DNA, the CDR3 is TGTGCCAGCAGCTTAGTGGGAGGGGCGAACACCGGGGAGCTGTTTTTT.

V gene TRBV9 combines with J gene TRBJ1-5; 9 bases align to TRBD1. This CDR3 spans 15 amino acids. After removal of 4 bases from V and 6 bases from J, the junction contained 8 bases not matched to a gene. Germline V lookup: CDR1 SGDLS, CDR2 YYNGEE. The CDR3 protein is CASSKTGGEGQPQHF. In DNA form, the CDR3 reads TGTGCCAGCAGCAAAACAGGGGGCGAAGGTCAGCCCCAGCATTTT.

The chain recombines TRBV6-5 with TRBJ2-7; D not certain. V dropped 5 bases and J dropped 2 bases, with 10 bases sitting between them. The germline gives CDR1 MNHEY, CDR2 SVGAGI. CDR3 length: 13 amino acids. The CDR3 region has the DNA TGTGCCAGCAGTCCCGGGTCCACCTACGAGCAGTACTTC. This translates into CASSPGSTYEQYF.

The chain uses TRBV5-1 and TRBJ2-1; TRBD2 agrees at 11 bases. V lost 2 bases to trimming and J lost 8 bases; unmatched junction nucleotides: 6. CDR3 length: 15 amino acids. Germline CDR1 reads SGHRS; CDR2 reads YFSETQ. CDR3 sequence (DNA): TGCGCCAGCAGCTTACTAGCGGGAGTCGTAGATGAGCAGTTCTTC. The encoded protein is CASSLLAGVVDEQFF. Based on the CDR3 plus reference TRBV5-1 and TRBJ2-1, the full variable domain is KAGVTQTPRYLIKTRGQQVTLSCSPISGHRSVSWYQQTPGQGLQFLFEYFSETQRNKGNFPGRFSGRQFSNSRSEMNVSTLELGDSALYLCASSLLAGVVDEQFFGPGTRLTVL.

The gene calls are TRBV29-1 and TRBJ2-1; 11 bases line up with TRBD1. Germline-derived CDR1 and CDR2 are SQVTM and ANQGSEA. The J segment lost 3 bases and the V segment lost 4 bases, leaving 5 bases of the junction unmatched. This CDR3 contains 15 residues. CDR3 coding DNA: TGCAGCGTTGCTACCGGGACAGGGGGCTACAATGAGCAGTTCTTC. It encodes CSVATGTGGYNEQFF.

This chain uses TRBV7-2 with TRBJ2-2; D is uncertain. V was clipped by 6 bases and J by 5 bases, with 10 bases between them. CDR3 length: 13 residues. Per the germline V gene, CDR1 is SGHTA and CDR2 is FQGNSA. CDR3 in amino acids: CASSPSITGELFF. CDR3 sequence (DNA): TGTGCCAGCAGTCCGAGTATAACCGGGGAGCTGTTTTTT.

The J gene is TRBJ2-2, the V gene TRBV9; D might be TRBD1 (6 bases). V lost 4 bases, J lost 2 bases, and 9 bases lay in between. Germline V gene data show CDR1 as SGDLS and CDR2 as YYNGEE. There are 14 residues in the CDR3. CDR3: CASSSQGNTGELFF. CDR3 nucleotides: TGTGCCAGCAGCTCACAGGGAAACACCGGGGAGCTGTTTTTT.

The chain uses TRBV24-1 and TRBJ2-1; 8 nucleotides agree with TRBD1. Per germline, CDR1 KGHDR and CDR2 SFDVKD. This CDR3 has 15 residues. The V and J ends lost 1 base and 7 bases, in that order; junction bases with no gene match: 5. The CDR3: CATSDLTTGGNEQFF. Here the CDR3 DNA reads TGTGCCACCAGTGATTTAACAACAGGGGGTAATGAGCAGTTCTTC.

The J gene is TRBJ2-7, the V gene TRBV18; 9 nucleotides align to TRBD1. Trimming cost V 3 bases and J 6 bases; bases outside gene matches: 6. CDR1 is KGHSH and CDR2 is LQKENI in the germline V gene. CDR3 size: 14 residues. The CDR3 region is CASSPPRDRVEQYF. Written as DNA, the CDR3 is TGTGCCAGCTCACCTCCCCGGGACAGGGTCGAGCAGTACTTC.

As regards this clone: This sample also contains other DNA sequences that code for the same CDR3. The chain joins TRBV27 to TRBJ2-4; 7 positions match TRBD2. The CDR3 extends over 14 amino acids. CDR1 is MNHEY and CDR2 is SMNVEV in the germline V gene (reference sequence). Trimming took 5 bases from V and 9 from J; bases not matched to a gene: 10. The CDR3 loop is CASSPGRGVGIQYF. CDR3 nucleotide sequence: TGTGCCAGCAGTCCCGGTCGGGGGGTGGGCATTCAGTACTTC.

V gene TRBV6-6 combines with J gene TRBJ1-5; D uncertain. The CDR3 spans 13 residues. V gave up 3 bases and J gave up 4 bases, with 7 bases separating them. Per the germline V gene, CDR1 is MNHNY and CDR2 is SVGAGI (reference sequence). CDR3 nucleotide sequence: TGTGCCAGCAGTTATGACGCAAATCAGCCCCAGCATTTT. Protein: CASSYDANQPQHF.

The V gene is TRBV6-5, the J gene TRBJ1-3; D gene unclear. Trimming took off 2 bases at V and 2 bases at J, with 13 bases between the two ends. From germline, CDR1 is MNHEY and CDR2 SVGAGI. This CDR3 is built from 16 residues. The CDR3 sequence: CASSYGVAATGNTIYF. CDR3 sequence (DNA): TGTGCCAGCAGTTACGGGGTAGCAGCCACTGGAAACACCATATATTTT.